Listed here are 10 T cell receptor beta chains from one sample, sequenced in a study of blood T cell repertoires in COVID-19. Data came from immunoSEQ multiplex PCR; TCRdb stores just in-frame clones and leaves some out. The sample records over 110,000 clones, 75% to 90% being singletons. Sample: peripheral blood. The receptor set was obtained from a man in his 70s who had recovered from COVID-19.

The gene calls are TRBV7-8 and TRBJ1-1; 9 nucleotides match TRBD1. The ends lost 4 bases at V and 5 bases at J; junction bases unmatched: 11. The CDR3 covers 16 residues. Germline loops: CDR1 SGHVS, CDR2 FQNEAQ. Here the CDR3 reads CASSYPTGGVGTEAFF. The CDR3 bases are TGTGCCAGCAGCTACCCAACAGGGGGCGTCGGGACTGAAGCTTTCTTT. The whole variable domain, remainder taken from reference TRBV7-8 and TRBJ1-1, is GAGVSQSPRYKVAKRGQDVALRCDPISGHVSLFWYQQALGQGPEFLTYFQNEAQLDKSGLPSDRFFAERPEGSVSTLKIQRTQQEDSAVYLCASSYPTGGVGTEAFFGQGTRLTVV.

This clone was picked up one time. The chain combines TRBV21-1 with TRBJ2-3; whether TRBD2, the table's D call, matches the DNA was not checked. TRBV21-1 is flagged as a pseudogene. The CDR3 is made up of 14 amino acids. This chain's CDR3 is CASSNLRGTDTQYF. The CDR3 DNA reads TGTGCCAGCAGCAATCTGCGGGGCACAGATACGCAGTATTTT.

CDR3 residues: CASSYGPRATNEKLFF. CDR3 nucleotides: TGTGCCAGCAGTTACGGCCCCAGGGCCACTAATGAAAAACTGTTTTTT. The chain is built from TRBV6-5 and TRBJ1-4; possible D gene TRBD1, 5 bases. The V gene's germline CDR1 is MNHEY and CDR2 SVGAGI. V was cut by 2 bases and J by 2 bases, with 12 bases left in between. The CDR3 loop spans 16 amino acids.

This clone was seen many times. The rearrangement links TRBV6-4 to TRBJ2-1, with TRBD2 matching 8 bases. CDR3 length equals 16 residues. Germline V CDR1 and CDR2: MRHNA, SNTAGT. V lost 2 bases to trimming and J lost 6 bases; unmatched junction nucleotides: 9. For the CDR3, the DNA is TGTGCCAGCAGTGACGGCGGAGCGGGGGACCCCAATGAGCAGTTCTTC. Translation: CASSDGGAGDPNEQFF.

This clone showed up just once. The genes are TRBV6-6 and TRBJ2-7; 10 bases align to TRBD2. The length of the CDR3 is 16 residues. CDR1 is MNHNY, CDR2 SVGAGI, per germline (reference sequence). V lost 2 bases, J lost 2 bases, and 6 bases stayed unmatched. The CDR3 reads CASSYLPGTSAYEQYF. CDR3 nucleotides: TGTGCCAGCAGTTACCTTCCCGGGACTAGCGCCTACGAGCAGTACTTC.

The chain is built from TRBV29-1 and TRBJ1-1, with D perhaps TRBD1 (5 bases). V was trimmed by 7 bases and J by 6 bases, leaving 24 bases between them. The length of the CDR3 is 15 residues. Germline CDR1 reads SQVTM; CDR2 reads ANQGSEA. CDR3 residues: CSAGRVGTERAEAFF. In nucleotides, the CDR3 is TGCAGCGCCGGAAGGGTTGGGACTGAACGGGCTGAAGCTTTCTTT.

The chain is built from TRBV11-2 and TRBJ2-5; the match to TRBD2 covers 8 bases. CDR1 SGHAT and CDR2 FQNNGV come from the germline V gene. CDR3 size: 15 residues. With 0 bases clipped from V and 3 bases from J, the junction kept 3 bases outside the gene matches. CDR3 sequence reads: CASSLDGSGKETQYF. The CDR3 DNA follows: TGTGCCAGCAGCTTAGATGGTAGCGGGAAAGAGACCCAGTACTTC. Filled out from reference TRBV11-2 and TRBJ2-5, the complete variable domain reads EAGVAQSPRYKIIEKRQSVAFWCNPISGHATLYWYQQILGQGPKLLIQFQNNGVVDDSQLPKDRFSAERLKGVDSTLKIQPAKLEDSAVYLCASSLDGSGKETQYFGPGTRLLVL.

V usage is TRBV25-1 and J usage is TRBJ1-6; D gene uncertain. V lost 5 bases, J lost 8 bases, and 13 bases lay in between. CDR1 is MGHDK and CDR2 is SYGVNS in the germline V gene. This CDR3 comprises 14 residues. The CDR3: CASSRPGLDSPLHF. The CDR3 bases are TGTGCCAGCAGTCGTCCAGGACTGGATTCACCCCTCCACTTT.

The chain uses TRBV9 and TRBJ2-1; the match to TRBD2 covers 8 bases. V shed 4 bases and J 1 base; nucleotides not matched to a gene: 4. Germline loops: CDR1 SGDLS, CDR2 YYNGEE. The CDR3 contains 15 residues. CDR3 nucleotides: TGTGCCAGCAGCCCGGGGGGGTCGTCCTACAATGAGCAGTTCTTC. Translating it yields CASSPGGSSYNEQFF.

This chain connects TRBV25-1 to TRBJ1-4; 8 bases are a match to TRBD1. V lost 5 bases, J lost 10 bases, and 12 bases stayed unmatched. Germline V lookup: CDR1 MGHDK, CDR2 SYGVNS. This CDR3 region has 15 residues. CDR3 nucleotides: TGTGCCAGCAGTTCCACGGGACAGGACTACCGAAAACTGTTTTTT. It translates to CASSSTGQDYRKLFF.